Listed here is a single T cell receptor beta chain. What it binds is unknown. This sample is drawn from a study of Ad26.COV2.S vaccination and SARS-CoV-2 variants. Study-wide findings and caveats: Those who received the vaccine showed greater spike-specific TCR breadth than those given placebo. There was a possibility that the TCR breadth and depth analyses underestimated total T cell responses. There was reportedly substantial breadth in spike-specific CD8+ and CD4+ T cell responses after vaccination.

Only in-frame clones appear in the TCRdb table, and some are missing; sequencing was by immunoSEQ multiplex PCR. This table holds about 400,000 clones, roughly 90% found once. Treatment reported: roughly 18 received Ad26.COV2.S at low or high dose, single or two shots; several received placebo; per-sample allocation not given. It was on day 63 after the first vaccine or placebo injection that samples were taken. This TCR was recovered from a person aged 18-65 years who received the Ad26.COV2.S COVID-19 vaccine or a placebo. Specimen: peripheral blood, collected in a trial of Ad26.COV2.S vaccine versus placebo.

The CDR3 DNA sequence: TGTGCCAGCTCCCTTGGGAGAAGAAATATGAGGGTTAGCACAGATACGCAGTATTTT. Protein sequence: CASSLGRRNMRVSTDTQYF. V is TRBV5-4 and J is TRBJ2-3, with a tentative D call TRBD2 (5 bases). Trimming pared 7 bases from V and 0 bases from J, leaving 27 bases between. This CDR3 contains 19 residues. In germline, CDR1 is SGHNT, CDR2 YYREEE (reference sequence).